This T cell receptor beta chain was obtained from a study of T cell responses to AZD1222 COVID-19 vaccine. Worth noting for this clone: Its antigen is undetermined.

The study's findings and limits: Within unmutated variant regions lay the reported targets of nearly half of spike-specific TCRs. At baseline, seropositivity was found in only a handful of AZD1222 recipients.

Here immunoSEQ multiplex PCR was the method, and the copy in TCRdb shows in-frame clones only, minus some. The table has 45,000 to 55,000 clones, 79% seen once. There are 15 residues in the CDR3. The germline gives CDR1 SGHTA, CDR2 FQGNSA. Deletions cut 2 bases from V and 5 bases from J, with 10 bases between. This sequence originates from an adult in good health. Source: peripheral blood, taken on day 0 of MenACWY control vaccination. The chain has TRBV7-2 and TRBJ1-6; D not resolved. CDR3 nucleotides: TGTGCCAGCAGCTTACAATCGGTCAATAATTCACCCCTCCACTTT. This encodes CASSLQSVNNSPLHF.